These 27 T cell receptor beta chains originate from one sample sequenced in a study of regulatory T cells in long-lasting Graves disease. The TCR beta library used iRepertoire HTBI primers with Arm-PCR amplification of CDR3. From the multiplex PCR reads, TCRdb called clonotypes with MiXCR, one entry per CDR3 protein. The profile covers under 300,000 distinct CDR3 sequences, with around 20% appearing a single time and approximately 13% taken by the ten largest. Time point: newly diagnosed GD, antithyroid drugs for less than 3 months. PBMC RNA served as the TCR library source. The sequencing used peripheral blood mononuclear cells (PBMCs), collected at new diagnosis, from a patient treated with antithyroid drugs. The receptor source for this set is a female donor with Graves disease.

In its sample, this clonotype was seen many times. The chain recombines TRBV3-1 with TRBJ2-7, with 11 bases identical to TRBD2. The CDR3 length is 15 residues. Germline V gene lookup returns CDR1 LGHDT and CDR2 YNNKEL (reference sequence). The ends lost 5 bases at V and 4 bases at J; junction bases unmatched: 7. The CDR3 reads CASSLGLAGGYEQYF. As DNA, the CDR3 is TGTGCCAGCAGCTTGGGCCTAGCGGGGGGTTACGAGCAGTACTTC.

This clonotype has a count of ten or more. The rearrangement links TRBV7-3 to TRBJ1-6; the D gene is possibly TRBD1 (5 bases). CDR3 size: 13 residues. Trimming cost V 2 bases and J 13 bases, with 12 bases left between them. Germline CDR1 SGHTA, CDR2 FQGTGA. The DNA for the CDR3 is TGTGCCAGCAGCTTAGTTTGGGGGGATCCCCTCCACTTT. The encoded protein is CASSLVWGDPLHF.

The J gene is TRBJ2-7, the V gene TRBV2; 9 bases fit TRBD1. Losses at the gene ends were 3 bases for V and 3 bases for J; bases not matched to a gene: 6. The V gene's germline CDR1 is SNHLY and CDR2 FYNNEI. There are 15 residues in the CDR3. The CDR3 spells CASSDTGGADYEQYF. DNA for the CDR3: TGTGCCAGCAGTGACACAGGGGGCGCGGACTACGAGCAGTACTTC.

This clonotype came up many times. The V call is TRBV18, the J call TRBJ1-5; D unclear. Trimming shortened V by 2 bases and J by 5 bases, and 4 bases separated the two germline ends. The length of the CDR3 is 12 residues. Looked up from germline, CDR1 is KGHSH and CDR2 is LQKENI. This CDR3 is CASSPGDQPQHF. The CDR3 nucleotides are TGTGCCAGCTCACCAGGGGATCAGCCCCAGCATTTT.

The chain is built from TRBV28 and TRBJ1-2; unclear D gene. The germline V gene has CDR1 MDHEN and CDR2 SYDVKM. This CDR3 is 12 amino acids long. V lost 2 bases to trimming and J lost 3 bases, with 4 bases between them. The CDR3 region has the DNA TGTGCCAGCAGTTTAAGCCACTATGGCTACACCTTC. Encoded protein: CASSLSHYGYTF.

Regarding this clonotype: One end of the junction fails to match germline, which may point to a read error. The chain combines TRBV11-2 with TRBJ2-7; 8 bases match TRBD2. The CDR3 has 15 residues. Germline V gene data show CDR1 as SGHAT and CDR2 as FQNNGV. The CDR3 reads CASSRVAGPSYEQYF. The DNA of the CDR3 is TGCGCCAGCAGCCGAGTAGCGGGGCCATCCTACGAGCAGTACTTC.

This clonotype was recorded at least ten times. The V and J genes are TRBV11-1 and TRBJ2-3; 7 bases fit TRBD2. This CDR3 spans 13 amino acids. V shed 4 bases, J shed 4 bases, and the junction held 2 bases outside the gene matches. Germline lookup yields CDR1 SGHAT and CDR2 FQDESV (reference sequence). This CDR3 is CASSWSGADTQYF. The CDR3 DNA reads TGTGCCAGCAGCTGGAGCGGGGCAGATACGCAGTATTTT.

The chain employs TRBV20-1 and TRBJ2-5; TRBD1 aligns across 7 bases. V trimming: 3 bases; J trimming: 2 bases; junction bases outside the gene matches: 6. There are 14 residues in the CDR3. CDR1 is DFQATT and CDR2 is SNEGSKA in the germline V gene (reference sequence). The CDR3 DNA is TGCAGTGCTAGCGCCCCGGGACAGCAAGAGACCCAGTACTTC. This gives the protein CSASAPGQQETQYF.

This clonotype was counted only a few times. J is TRBJ1-2 and V is TRBV4-3; TRBD1 might be the D (5 bases). The CDR3 runs to 14 residues. V lost 0 bases and J 7 bases, leaving 12 bases between the germline ends. Per germline, CDR1 LGHNA and CDR2 YSLEER. The CDR3, as DNA: TGCGCCAGCAGCCAAGAGGAGGGACTGGGTGGCTACACCTTC. Encoded protein: CASSQEEGLGGYTF.

This clonotype has only a few counts. The chain joins TRBV18 to TRBJ2-7; D remains ambiguous. The germline V gene encodes CDR1 KGHSH and CDR2 LQKENI. CDR3 length: 15 residues. Trimming left V 0 bases short and J 1 base short, with 10 bases between. The CDR3 DNA follows: TGTGCCAGCTCACCACCGCTCGCACAGTCCTACGAGCAGTACTTC. This sequence encodes CASSPPLAQSYEQYF.

This clonotype was counted many times. This chain links TRBV12-5 with TRBJ1-2; no firm D call. The germline CDR1 and CDR2 sequences are LGHNT and FRNRAP. Trimming left V 5 bases short and J 2 bases short, with 15 bases between. The CDR3 consists of 15 residues. The CDR3 reads CASGPFQRRNYGYTF. In DNA form, the CDR3 reads TGTGCTAGTGGTCCCTTCCAGCGACGGAACTATGGCTACACCTTC.

This clonotype showed up just once. A much larger clone lies a single base off, so this may be a read error. The chain combines TRBV7-2 with TRBJ2-6; D is unclear. This CDR3 has 14 residues. CDR1 is SGHTA and CDR2 is FQGNSA in the germline V gene. V was pared by 4 bases and J by 3 bases, with 7 bases between. CDR3 sequence reads: CASSSPLGANVLTF. The CDR3, as DNA: TGTGCCAGCAGCTCACCTCTTGGGGCCAACGTCCTGACTTTC.

This clonotype was detected ten times or more. This chain connects TRBV12-3 or TRBV12-4 to TRBJ2-3; possibly TRBD2 for D (5 bases). This CDR3 region has 13 residues. V was pared by 3 bases and J by 2 bases, with 6 bases between. This CDR3 reads CASSFGVTDTQYF. DNA for the CDR3: TGTGCCAGCAGTTTCGGGGTCACAGATACGCAGTATTTT.

CDR3 residues: CASSDRQGENQPQHF. The CDR3 bases are TGTGCCAGCAGTGACAGACAGGGGGAGAATCAGCCCCAGCATTTT. The rearrangement links TRBV6-1 to TRBJ1-5; 9 bases are shared with TRBD1. CDR1 and CDR2 from the germline V gene are MNHNS and SASEGT. The CDR3 has 15 amino acids. Unmatched junction bases numbered 4, after V lost 3 bases and J lost 4 bases.

This clonotype came up a few times. This may come from a read error, since a much larger clone is one base off. The CDR3 end shows no conserved phenylalanine or tryptophan, and so a read error is likely. V is TRBV6-9 and J is TRBJ1-2, with no clear D. Germline CDR1 reads MNHGY; CDR2 reads SVAAGI. The length of the CDR3 is 13 residues. The V end was cut by 3 bases, the J end by 7 bases, with 12 bases between. The CDR3 here is CASSYSGSSGYTL. The CDR3 DNA sequence: TGTGCCAGCAGTTACTCCGGGTCGAGTGGCTACACCCTC.

In this sample, this clonotype turned up many times. This chain connects TRBV5-1 to TRBJ2-2; D is uncertain. The CDR3 consists of 16 residues. V was shortened by 0 bases and J by 3 bases, with 12 bases between the two germline ends. Germline V gives CDR1 SGHRS, CDR2 YFSETQ. Here the CDR3 DNA reads TGCGCCAGCAGCTTGGGGCCCCTAATTGACACCGGGGAGCTGTTTTTT. Residues: CASSLGPLIDTGELFF.

A few counts support this clonotype. The chain recombines TRBV5-1 with TRBJ1-1, with D perhaps TRBD1 (5 bases). The CDR3 runs 16 residues. Germline CDR1 and CDR2: SGHRS and YFSETQ. The V and J ends lost 5 bases and 3 bases respectively, with 20 bases between them. CDR3 in DNA: TGCGCCAGCAGTCTTATGTCCGGGGCGCGGGACACTGAAGCTTTCTTT. Encoded protein: CASSLMSGARDTEAFF.

This clonotype was seen only a few times. This chain joins TRBV7-3 and TRBJ2-7, with D possibly TRBD1 on 6 matching bases. From germline, CDR1 is SGHTA and CDR2 FQGTGA. The V and J ends lost 4 bases and 2 bases respectively, with 15 bases between them. The CDR3 contains 15 residues. CDR3 in amino acids: CASSSTGTSTYEQYF. The CDR3 DNA reads as TGTGCCAGCAGCTCCACCGGGACATCAACCTACGAGCAGTACTTC.

The chain is built from TRBV3-1 and TRBJ1-2; D not resolved. V lost 3 bases and J 0 bases, leaving 14 bases between the germline ends. The CDR3 runs to 16 residues. Germline V lookup: CDR1 LGHDT, CDR2 YNNKEL (reference sequence). Here the CDR3 DNA reads TGTGCCAGCAGCCATGGGTCTTGGAGAGCTAACTATGGCTACACCTTC. Translation: CASSHGSWRANYGYTF.

The chain has TRBV3-1 and TRBJ2-1; D is ambiguous. The germline V gene encodes CDR1 LGHDT and CDR2 YNNKEL (reference sequence). V lost 0 bases and J lost 2, with 8 bases in between. The CDR3 length is 15 residues. CDR3 residues: CASSQDSQTYNEQFF. The CDR3 coding sequence is TGTGCCAGCAGCCAAGATAGTCAGACCTACAATGAGCAGTTCTTC.

V gene TRBV20-1 combines with J gene TRBJ1-2; D possibly corresponds to TRBD1 (6 bases). Germline V gives CDR1 DFQATT, CDR2 SNEGSKA (reference sequence). This CDR3 spans 12 amino acids. V was cut by 5 bases and J by 6 bases, with 13 bases left in between. The CDR3 sequence: CSAYGGRDGYTF. CDR3 coding DNA: TGCAGTGCTTACGGGGGGCGGGATGGCTACACCTTC.

Many counts were recorded for this clonotype. The DNA of the CDR3 is TGTGCCAGCAGTTTGGGCGGCCTAAATGAAAAACTGTTTTTT. Translating gives CASSLGGLNEKLFF. J is TRBJ1-4 and V is TRBV12-3 or TRBV12-4; no definite D call. The CDR3 length is 14 residues. Trimming removed 3 bases at V and 5 bases at J, with 10 bases between.

This chain links TRBV9 with TRBJ2-2; tentatively, D is TRBD1 (8 bases). The germline V and J ends were trimmed by 4 bases and 5 bases, with 15 bases remaining between them. In germline, CDR1 is SGDLS, CDR2 YYNGEE. This CDR3 spans 15 amino acids. CDR3 amino acids: CASSPGQGGTGELFF. As DNA, the CDR3 is TGTGCCAGCAGCCCCGGACAGGGAGGGACCGGGGAGCTGTTTTTT.

The chain joins TRBV18 to TRBJ2-1, with TRBD2 matching 10 bases. The CDR3 is 14 residues long. The V gene end was trimmed by 2 bases and the J gene end by 9 bases; junction bases not matched to a gene: 4. Germline CDR1 and CDR2: KGHSH and LQKENI. DNA for the CDR3: TGTGCCAGCTCACCAGGGACTAGCGTACTTGAGCAGTTCTTC. This gives the protein CASSPGTSVLEQFF.

In this sample, this clonotype turned up a few times. The chain uses TRBV4-1 and TRBJ1-2, with D possibly TRBD1 on 5 matching bases. The germline V gene encodes CDR1 MGHRA and CDR2 YSYEKL. The CDR3 contains 14 residues. Trimming took off 2 bases at V and 8 bases at J, with 15 bases between the two ends. CDR3 residues: CASSQSQGNRGYTF. DNA of the CDR3: TGCGCCAGCAGCCAAAGCCAGGGTAATCGAGGCTACACCTTC.

Note on this clonotype: Just one base apart from a much larger clone, this may be a read error. The conserved phenylalanine or tryptophan normally closing the CDR3 is absent here, so this likely arose from a read error. The rearrangement links TRBV27 to TRBJ2-2, with D perhaps being TRBD1 or TRBD2 (6 bases each). CDR3 size: 14 residues. With 6 bases removed from V and 3 bases from J, the gap between germline ends came to 11 bases. Looked up from germline, CDR1 is MNHEY and CDR2 is SMNVEV (reference sequence). CDR3 bases: TGTGCCAGCAGCAGGAGGGGGTACACCGGGGAGCTGTTTCTT. Amino acids: CASSRRGYTGELFL.

This clonotype was counted between two and nine times. The J gene is TRBJ2-3, the V gene TRBV27; 7 bases line up with TRBD2. CDR1 is MNHEY and CDR2 is SMNVEV in the germline V gene (reference sequence). The CDR3 length is 14 residues. The ends lost 10 bases at V and 2 bases at J; junction bases unmatched: 9. The CDR3 sequence is CATGRDYSTDTQYF. CDR3 sequence (DNA): TGTGCCACCGGGCGGGACTACTCCACAGATACGCAGTATTTT.